The 11 T cell receptor beta chains listed next were all sequenced from one sample in a study of T cells expressing NK-cell markers. With the 5' RACE reads reprocessed, TCRdb shows one record per CDR3 protein and no DNA. Its listing shows about 440,000 distinct CDR3 sequences. Sequenced input: blood T cells: a sorted CD56 or NKG2C T cell subset, CD4+ or CD8+ T cells, or bulk PBMC T cells (not recorded which). These receptors originate from a woman aged 18 to 75 in good health.

This chain uses TRBV27 with TRBJ2-1; TCRdb names TRBD2, which stays unverified in the absence of DNA. Looked up from germline, CDR1 is MNHEY and CDR2 is SMNVEV (reference sequence). The CDR3 is made up of 16 amino acids. CDR3: CASSSPLAPTYNEQFF.

The CDR3 sequence is CASSPRYSNYGYTF. The V call is TRBV25-1, the J call TRBJ1-2. Germline loops: CDR1 MGHDK, CDR2 SYGVNS. The CDR3 is 14 residues long.

The chain has TRBV7-2 and TRBJ2-1; the D call from TCRdb, TRBD1, cannot be confirmed without DNA. The CDR3 runs 13 residues. Germline V gives CDR1 SGHTA, CDR2 FQGNSA. CDR3 amino acids: CASSQGVRDEQFF.

The V call is TRBV18, the J call TRBJ1-3. CDR1 is KGHSH and CDR2 is LQKENI in the germline V gene. The CDR3 is made up of 13 amino acids. CDR3 sequence: CASFPSSGNTIYF. Variable domain in full (rest from reference TRBV18 and TRBJ1-3): NAGVMQNPRHLVRRRGQEARLRCSPMKGHSHVYWYRQLPEEGLKFMVYLQKENIIDESGMPKERFSAEFPKEGPSILRIQQVVRGDSAAYFCASFPSSGNTIYFGEGSWLTVV.

This chain joins TRBV29-1 and TRBJ2-7; lacking DNA, the TRBD1 call made by TCRdb goes unchecked. The CDR3 totals 15 residues. Germline CDR1 is SQVTM and CDR2 is ANQGSEA. The CDR3 sequence is CSAGRGTVGAYEQYF.

The chain combines TRBV6-1 with TRBJ2-2; the D call from TCRdb, TRBD2, cannot be confirmed without DNA. Germline V gene sequence: CDR1 MNHNS, CDR2 SASEGT. The CDR3 spans 16 residues. The CDR3 is CASSAEGLASTGELFF.

CDR3 sequence: CASSLAGTSGRPDTQYF. V and J are TRBV5-5 and TRBJ2-3; no DNA is available, so the TRBD2 call from TCRdb remains unchecked. The germline V gene has CDR1 SGHKS and CDR2 YYEKEE (reference sequence). This CDR3 contains 17 residues. Looking up the rest from reference TRBV5-5 and TRBJ2-3 gives the full variable domain: DAGVTQSPTHLIKTRGQQVTLRCSPISGHKSVSWYQQVLGQGPQFIFQYYEKEERGRGNFPDRFSARQFPNYSSELNVNALLLGDSALYLCASSLAGTSGRPDTQYFGPGTRLTVL.

The genes are TRBV9 and TRBJ2-1. The CDR3 is 13 residues long. Germline V CDR1 and CDR2: SGDLS, YYNGEE. Here the CDR3 reads CASSVDFHNEQFF.

The chain is built from TRBV10-3 and TRBJ2-3; the TCRdb call, TRBD2, lacks DNA for checking. Looked up from germline, CDR1 is ENHRY and CDR2 is SYGVKD. CDR3 length: 17 residues. CDR3: CAITQGLAGGLTDTQYF.

The chain joins TRBV20-1 to TRBJ2-1. Germline loops: CDR1 DFQATT, CDR2 SNEGSKA (reference sequence). This CDR3 comprises 13 residues. CDR3 amino acids: CSAATSSYNEQFF.

The genes are TRBV20-1 and TRBJ2-7; the TCRdb D gene call, TRBD1, has no DNA to confirm it. This CDR3 region has 14 residues. Germline-derived CDR1 and CDR2 are DFQATT and SNEGSKA (reference sequence). The CDR3: CSVPPTGPSYEQYF.